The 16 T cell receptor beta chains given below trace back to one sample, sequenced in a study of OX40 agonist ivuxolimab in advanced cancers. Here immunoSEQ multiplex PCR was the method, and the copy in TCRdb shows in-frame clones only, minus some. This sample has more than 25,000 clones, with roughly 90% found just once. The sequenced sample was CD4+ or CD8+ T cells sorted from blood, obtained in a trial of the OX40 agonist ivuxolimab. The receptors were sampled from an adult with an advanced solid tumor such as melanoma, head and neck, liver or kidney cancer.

The DNA for the CDR3 is TGTGCCAGCAGCCGGACTAGCGGGAGGGCCGGGGCAGATACGCAGTATTTT. It translates to CASSRTSGRAGADTQYF. This chain joins TRBV13 and TRBJ2-3, with 15 bases lining up with TRBD2. Germline loops: CDR1 PRHDT, CDR2 FYEKMQ (reference sequence). J was trimmed by 4 bases and V by 5 bases; bases with no gene match: 7. CDR3 length equals 17 residues.

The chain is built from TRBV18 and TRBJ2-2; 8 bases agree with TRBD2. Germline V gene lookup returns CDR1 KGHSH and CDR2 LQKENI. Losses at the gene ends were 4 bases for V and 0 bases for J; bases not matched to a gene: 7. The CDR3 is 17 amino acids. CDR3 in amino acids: CASSQRPGLANTGELFF. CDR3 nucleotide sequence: TGTGCCAGCTCACAAAGACCGGGACTAGCGAACACCGGGGAGCTGTTTTTT.

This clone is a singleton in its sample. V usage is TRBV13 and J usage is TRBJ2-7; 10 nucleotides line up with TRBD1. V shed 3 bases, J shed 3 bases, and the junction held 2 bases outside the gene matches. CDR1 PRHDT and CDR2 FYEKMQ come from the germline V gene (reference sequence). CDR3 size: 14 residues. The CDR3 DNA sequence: TGTGCCAGCAGCTTGGGGGACAGGGGCTACGAGCAGTACTTC. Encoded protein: CASSLGDRGYEQYF. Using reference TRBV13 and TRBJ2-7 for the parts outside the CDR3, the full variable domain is AAGVIQSPRHLIKEKRETATLKCYPIPRHDTVYWYQQGPGQDPQFLISFYEKMQSDKGSIPDRFSAQQFSDYHSELNMSSLELGDSALYFCASSLGDRGYEQYFGPGTRLTVT.

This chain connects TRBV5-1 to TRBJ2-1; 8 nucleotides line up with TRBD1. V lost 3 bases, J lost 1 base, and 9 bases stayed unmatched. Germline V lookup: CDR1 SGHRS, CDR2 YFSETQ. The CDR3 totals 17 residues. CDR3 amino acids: CASSSGQGRGSYNEQFF. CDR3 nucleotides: TGCGCCAGCAGCTCCGGACAGGGTAGGGGGTCCTACAATGAGCAGTTCTTC. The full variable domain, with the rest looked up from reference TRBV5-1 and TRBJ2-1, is KAGVTQTPRYLIKTRGQQVTLSCSPISGHRSVSWYQQTPGQGLQFLFEYFSETQRNKGNFPGRFSGRQFSNSRSEMNVSTLELGDSALYLCASSSGQGRGSYNEQFFGPGTRLTVL.

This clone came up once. DNA for the CDR3: TGTGCCAGCAGCACAGGACAGGGCGGTCAGCCCCAGCATTTT. This encodes CASSTGQGGQPQHF. This chain uses TRBV7-9 with TRBJ1-5; 8 bases are shared with TRBD1. CDR1 is SEHNR and CDR2 is FQNEAQ in the germline V gene (reference sequence). This CDR3 has 14 amino acids. Germline trimming cut 5 bases from V and 6 bases from J; bases unmatched to any gene: 6.

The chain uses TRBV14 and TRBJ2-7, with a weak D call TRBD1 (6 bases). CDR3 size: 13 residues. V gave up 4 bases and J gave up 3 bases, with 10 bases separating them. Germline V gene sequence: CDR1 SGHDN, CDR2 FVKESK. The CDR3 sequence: CASSLGTNYEQYF. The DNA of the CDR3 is TGTGCCAGCAGCCTCGGGACAAACTACGAGCAGTACTTC.

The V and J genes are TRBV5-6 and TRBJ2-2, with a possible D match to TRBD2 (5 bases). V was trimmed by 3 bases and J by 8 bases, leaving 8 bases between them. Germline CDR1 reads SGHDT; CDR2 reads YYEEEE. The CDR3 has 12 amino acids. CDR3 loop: CASSWGAGELFF. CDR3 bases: TGTGCCAGCAGCTGGGGAGCGGGGGAGCTGTTTTTT.

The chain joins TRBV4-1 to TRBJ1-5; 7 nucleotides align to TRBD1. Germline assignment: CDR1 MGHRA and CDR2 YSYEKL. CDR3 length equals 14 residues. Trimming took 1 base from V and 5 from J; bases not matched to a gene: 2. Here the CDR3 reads CASSQGQGDQPQHF. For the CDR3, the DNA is TGCGCCAGCAGCCAAGGACAGGGAGATCAGCCCCAGCATTTT.

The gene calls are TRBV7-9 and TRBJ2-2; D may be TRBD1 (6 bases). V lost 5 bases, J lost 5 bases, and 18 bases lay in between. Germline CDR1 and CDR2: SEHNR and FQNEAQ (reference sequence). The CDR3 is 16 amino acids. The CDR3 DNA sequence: TGTGCCAGCAGCCCCTTCGAAAAGGGGGAAACCGGGGAGCTGTTTTTT. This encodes CASSPFEKGETGELFF.

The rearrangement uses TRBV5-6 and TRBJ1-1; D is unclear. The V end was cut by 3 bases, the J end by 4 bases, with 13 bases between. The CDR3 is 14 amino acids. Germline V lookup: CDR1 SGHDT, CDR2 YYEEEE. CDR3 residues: CASSSGPISTEAFF. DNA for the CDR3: TGTGCCAGCAGCTCCGGCCCCATAAGCACTGAAGCTTTCTTT.

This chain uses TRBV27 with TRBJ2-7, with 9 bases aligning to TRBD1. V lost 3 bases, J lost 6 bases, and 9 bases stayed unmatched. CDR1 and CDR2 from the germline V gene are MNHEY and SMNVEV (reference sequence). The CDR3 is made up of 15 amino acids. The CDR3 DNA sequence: TGTGCCAGCAGTTTGCGGGACAGGGTTCCTTTCGAGCAGTACTTC. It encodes CASSLRDRVPFEQYF.

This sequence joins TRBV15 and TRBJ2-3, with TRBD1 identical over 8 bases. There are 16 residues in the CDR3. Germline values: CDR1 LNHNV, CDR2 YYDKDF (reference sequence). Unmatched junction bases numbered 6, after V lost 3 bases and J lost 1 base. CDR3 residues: CATSSPDRDGTDTQYF. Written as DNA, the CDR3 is TGTGCCACCAGCAGTCCGGACAGGGACGGCACAGATACGCAGTATTTT.

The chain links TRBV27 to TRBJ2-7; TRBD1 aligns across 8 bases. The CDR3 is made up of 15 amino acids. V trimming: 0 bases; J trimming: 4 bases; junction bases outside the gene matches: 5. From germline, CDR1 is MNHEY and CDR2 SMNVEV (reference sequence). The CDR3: CASSLSETGDYEQYF. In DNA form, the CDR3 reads TGTGCCAGCAGTTTATCGGAGACAGGGGATTACGAGCAGTACTTC.

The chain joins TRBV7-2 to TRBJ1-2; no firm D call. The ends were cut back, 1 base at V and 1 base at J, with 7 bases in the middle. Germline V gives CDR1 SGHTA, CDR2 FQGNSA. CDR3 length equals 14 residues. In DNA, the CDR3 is TGTGCCAGCAGCTTAGAAGGCTTTAACTATGGCTACACCTTC. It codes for CASSLEGFNYGYTF.

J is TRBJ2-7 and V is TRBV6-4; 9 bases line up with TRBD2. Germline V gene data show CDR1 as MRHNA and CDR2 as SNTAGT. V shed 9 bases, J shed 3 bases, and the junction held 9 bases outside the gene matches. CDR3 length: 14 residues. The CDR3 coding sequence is TGTGCCAGACTACGGCGGGAGGGTTACTACGAGCAGTACTTC. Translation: CARLRREGYYEQYF.

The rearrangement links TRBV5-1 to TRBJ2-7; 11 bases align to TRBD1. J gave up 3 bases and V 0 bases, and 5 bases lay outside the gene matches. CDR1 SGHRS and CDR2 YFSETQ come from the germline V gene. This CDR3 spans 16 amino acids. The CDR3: CASSLEGTGGLYEQYF. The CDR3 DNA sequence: TGCGCCAGCAGCTTGGAGGGGACAGGGGGTCTCTACGAGCAGTACTTC.